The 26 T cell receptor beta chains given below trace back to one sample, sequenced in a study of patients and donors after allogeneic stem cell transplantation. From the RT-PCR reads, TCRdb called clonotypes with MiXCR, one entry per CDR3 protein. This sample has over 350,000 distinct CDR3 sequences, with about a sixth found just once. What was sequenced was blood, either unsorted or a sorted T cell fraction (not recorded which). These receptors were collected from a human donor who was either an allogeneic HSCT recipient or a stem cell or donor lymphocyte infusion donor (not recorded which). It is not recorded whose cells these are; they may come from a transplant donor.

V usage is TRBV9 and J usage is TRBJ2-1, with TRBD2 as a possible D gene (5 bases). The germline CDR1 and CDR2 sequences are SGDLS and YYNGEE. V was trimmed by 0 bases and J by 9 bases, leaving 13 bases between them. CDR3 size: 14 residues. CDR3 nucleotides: TGTGCCAGCAGCGTAGTCGGCAGAGAGGGTGAGCAGTTCTTC. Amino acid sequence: CASSVVGREGEQFF. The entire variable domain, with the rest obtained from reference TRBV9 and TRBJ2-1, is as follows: DSGVTQTPKHLITATGQRVTLRCSPRSGDLSVYWYQQSLDQGLQFLIQYYNGEERAKGNILERFSAQQFPDLHSELNLSSLELGDSALYFCASSVVGREGEQFFGPGTRLTVL.

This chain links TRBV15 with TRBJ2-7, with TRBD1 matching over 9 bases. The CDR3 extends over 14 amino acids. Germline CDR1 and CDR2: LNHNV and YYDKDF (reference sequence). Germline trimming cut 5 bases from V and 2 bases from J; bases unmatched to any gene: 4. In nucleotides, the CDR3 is TGTGCCACCAGCCCCGGGACAGGGCCCTACGAGCAGTACTTC. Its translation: CATSPGTGPYEQYF.

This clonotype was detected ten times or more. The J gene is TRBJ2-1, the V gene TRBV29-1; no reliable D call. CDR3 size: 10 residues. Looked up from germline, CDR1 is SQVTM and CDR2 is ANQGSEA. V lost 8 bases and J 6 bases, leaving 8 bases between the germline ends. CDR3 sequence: CSRSGNEQFF. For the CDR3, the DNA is TGCAGCAGATCAGGCAATGAGCAGTTCTTC.

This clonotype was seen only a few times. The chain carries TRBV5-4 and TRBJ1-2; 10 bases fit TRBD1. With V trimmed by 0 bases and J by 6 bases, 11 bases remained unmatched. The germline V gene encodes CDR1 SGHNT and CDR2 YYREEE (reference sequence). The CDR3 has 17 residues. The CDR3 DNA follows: TGTGCCAGCAGCTTGGCCCCGGGACAGGGGCTTTCGGATGGCTACACCTTC. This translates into CASSLAPGQGLSDGYTF.

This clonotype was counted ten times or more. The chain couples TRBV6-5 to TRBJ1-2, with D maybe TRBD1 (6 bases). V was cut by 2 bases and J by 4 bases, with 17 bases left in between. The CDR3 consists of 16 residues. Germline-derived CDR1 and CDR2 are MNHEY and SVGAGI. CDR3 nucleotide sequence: TGTGCCAGCAGTTACCGCAGGGTGGGGGGCGCCTATGGCTACACCTTC. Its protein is CASSYRRVGGAYGYTF.

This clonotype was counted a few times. Written as DNA, the CDR3 is TGTGCCATCAGTGAGTCTAAGAGGTACACTGAAGCTTTCTTT. This codes for CAISESKRYTEAFF. The J gene is TRBJ1-1, the V gene TRBV10-3; D unresolved. CDR1 and CDR2 (germline): ENHRY, SYGVKD. V shed 0 bases and J shed 3 bases, with 8 bases lying between them. The CDR3 contains 14 residues.

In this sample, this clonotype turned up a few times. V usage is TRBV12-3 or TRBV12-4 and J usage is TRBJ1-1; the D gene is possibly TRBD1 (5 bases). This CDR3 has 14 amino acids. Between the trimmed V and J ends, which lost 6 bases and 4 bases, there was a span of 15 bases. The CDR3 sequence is CASRPGRAATEAFF. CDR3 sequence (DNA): TGTGCCAGCAGGCCCGGCAGGGCGGCCACTGAAGCTTTCTTT.

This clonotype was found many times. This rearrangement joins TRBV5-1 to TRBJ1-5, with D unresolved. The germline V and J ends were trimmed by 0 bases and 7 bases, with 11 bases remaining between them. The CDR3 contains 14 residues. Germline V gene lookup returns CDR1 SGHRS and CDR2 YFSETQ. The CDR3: CASSLVLGGQPQHF. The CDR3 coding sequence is TGCGCCAGCAGCTTGGTTCTGGGCGGACAGCCCCAGCATTTT. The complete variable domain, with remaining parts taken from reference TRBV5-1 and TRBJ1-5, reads KAGVTQTPRYLIKTRGQQVTLSCSPISGHRSVSWYQQTPGQGLQFLFEYFSETQRNKGNFPGRFSGRQFSNSRSEMNVSTLELGDSALYLCASSLVLGGQPQHFGDGTRLSIL.

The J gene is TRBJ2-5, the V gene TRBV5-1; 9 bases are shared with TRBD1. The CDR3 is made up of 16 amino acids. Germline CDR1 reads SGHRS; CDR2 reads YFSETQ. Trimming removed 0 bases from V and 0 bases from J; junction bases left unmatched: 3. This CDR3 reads CASSLGDRAYQETQYF. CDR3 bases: TGCGCCAGCAGCTTGGGGGACAGGGCCTACCAAGAGACCCAGTACTTC.

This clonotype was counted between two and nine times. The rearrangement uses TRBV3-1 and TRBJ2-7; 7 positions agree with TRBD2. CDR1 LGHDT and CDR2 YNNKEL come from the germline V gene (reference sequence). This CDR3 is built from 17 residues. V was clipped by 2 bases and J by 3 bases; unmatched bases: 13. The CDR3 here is CASSQRKASGGIYEQYF. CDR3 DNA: TGTGCCAGCAGCCAAAGGAAGGCTAGCGGTGGTATCTACGAGCAGTACTTC.

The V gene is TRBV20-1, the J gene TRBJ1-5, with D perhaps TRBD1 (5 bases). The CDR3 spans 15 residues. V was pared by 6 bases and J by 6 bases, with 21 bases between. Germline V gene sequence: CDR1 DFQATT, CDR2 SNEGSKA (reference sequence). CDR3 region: CSARRGSEVGQPQHF. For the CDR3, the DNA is TGCAGTGCCCGGAGGGGAAGTGAGGTCGGTCAGCCCCAGCATTTT.

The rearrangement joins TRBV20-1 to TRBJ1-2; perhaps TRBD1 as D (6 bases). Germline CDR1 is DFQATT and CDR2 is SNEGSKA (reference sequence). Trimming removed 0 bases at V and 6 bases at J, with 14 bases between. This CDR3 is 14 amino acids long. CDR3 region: CSARDPDRKNGYTF. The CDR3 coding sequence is TGCAGTGCTAGAGACCCTGACAGGAAAAATGGCTACACCTTC.

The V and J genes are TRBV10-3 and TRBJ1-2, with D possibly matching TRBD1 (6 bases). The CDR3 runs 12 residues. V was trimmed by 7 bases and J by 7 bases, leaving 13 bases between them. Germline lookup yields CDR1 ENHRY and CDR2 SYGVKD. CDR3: CAITSQGSGYTF. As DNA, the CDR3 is TGTGCCATCACAAGTCAGGGGTCTGGCTACACCTTC.

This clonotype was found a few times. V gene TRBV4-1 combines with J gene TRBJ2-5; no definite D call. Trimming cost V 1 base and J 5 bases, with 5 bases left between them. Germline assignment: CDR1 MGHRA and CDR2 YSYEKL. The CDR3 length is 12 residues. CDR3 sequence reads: CASSQVRETQYF. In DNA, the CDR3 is TGCGCCAGCAGCCAAGTTAGGGAGACCCAGTACTTC.

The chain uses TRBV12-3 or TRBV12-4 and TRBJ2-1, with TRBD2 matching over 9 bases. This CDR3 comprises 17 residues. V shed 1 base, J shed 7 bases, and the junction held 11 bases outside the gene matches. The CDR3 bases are TGTGCCAGCAGTTTAGGTTTTGGGCTAGCGGGGAAGAATGAGCAGTTCTTC. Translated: CASSLGFGLAGKNEQFF.

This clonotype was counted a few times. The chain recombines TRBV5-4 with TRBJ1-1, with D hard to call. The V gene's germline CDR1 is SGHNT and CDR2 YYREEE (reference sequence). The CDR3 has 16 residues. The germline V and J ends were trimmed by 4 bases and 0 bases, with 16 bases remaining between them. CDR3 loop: CASSLGELGLNTEAFF. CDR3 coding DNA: TGTGCCAGCAGCCTTGGGGAATTAGGTCTGAACACTGAAGCTTTCTTT.

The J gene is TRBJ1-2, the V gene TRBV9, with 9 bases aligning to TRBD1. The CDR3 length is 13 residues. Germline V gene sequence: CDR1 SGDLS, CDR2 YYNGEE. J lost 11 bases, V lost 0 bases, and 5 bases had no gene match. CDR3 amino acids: CASSVEGQGSYTF. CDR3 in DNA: TGTGCCAGCAGCGTAGAGGGACAGGGATCATACACCTTC.

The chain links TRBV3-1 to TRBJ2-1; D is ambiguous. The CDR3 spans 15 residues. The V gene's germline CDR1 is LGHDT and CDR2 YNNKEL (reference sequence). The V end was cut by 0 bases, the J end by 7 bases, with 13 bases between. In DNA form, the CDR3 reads TGTGCCAGCAGCCAAGAGACGTTGGTCGGGAATGAGCAGTTCTTC. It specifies CASSQETLVGNEQFF.

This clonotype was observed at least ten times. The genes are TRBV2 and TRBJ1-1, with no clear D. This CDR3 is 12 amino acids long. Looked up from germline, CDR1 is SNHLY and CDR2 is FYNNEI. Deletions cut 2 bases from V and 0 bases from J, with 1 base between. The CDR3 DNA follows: TGTGCCAGCAGTGAAATGAACACTGAAGCTTTCTTT. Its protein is CASSEMNTEAFF.

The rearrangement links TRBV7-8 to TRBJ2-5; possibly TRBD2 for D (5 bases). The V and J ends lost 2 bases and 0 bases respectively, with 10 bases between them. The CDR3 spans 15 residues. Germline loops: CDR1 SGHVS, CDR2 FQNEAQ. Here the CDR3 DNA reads TGTGCCAGCAGCTTACGGGGTCGCTACCAAGAGACCCAGTACTTC. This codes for CASSLRGRYQETQYF.

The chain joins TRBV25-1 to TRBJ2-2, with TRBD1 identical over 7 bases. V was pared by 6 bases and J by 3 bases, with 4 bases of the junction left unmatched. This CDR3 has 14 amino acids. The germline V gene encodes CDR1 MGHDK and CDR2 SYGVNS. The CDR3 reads CASSARGYTGELFF. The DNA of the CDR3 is TGTGCCAGCAGCGCCAGGGGGTACACCGGGGAGCTGTTTTTT.

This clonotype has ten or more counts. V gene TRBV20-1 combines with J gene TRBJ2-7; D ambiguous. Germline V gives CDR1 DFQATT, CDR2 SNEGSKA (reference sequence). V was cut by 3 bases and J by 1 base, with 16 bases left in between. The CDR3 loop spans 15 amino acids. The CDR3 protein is CSARVGNKLSYEQYF. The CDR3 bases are TGCAGTGCTAGGGTTGGTAATAAGCTTTCCTACGAGCAGTACTTC.

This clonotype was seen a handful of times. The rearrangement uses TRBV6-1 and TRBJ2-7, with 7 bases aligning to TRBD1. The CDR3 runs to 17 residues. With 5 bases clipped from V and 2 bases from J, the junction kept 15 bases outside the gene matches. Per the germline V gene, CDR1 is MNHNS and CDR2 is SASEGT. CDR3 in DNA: TGTGCCAGCAGTAAAGGGCTAGGGGGCCTCGCCACCTACGAGCAGTACTTC. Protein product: CASSKGLGGLATYEQYF.

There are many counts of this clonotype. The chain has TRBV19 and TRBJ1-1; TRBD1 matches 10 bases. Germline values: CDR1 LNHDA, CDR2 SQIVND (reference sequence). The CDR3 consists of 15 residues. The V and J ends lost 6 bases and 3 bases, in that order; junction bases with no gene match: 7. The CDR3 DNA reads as TGTGCCAGTAGCACTCCGGGACAGGGGCACACTGAAGCTTTCTTT. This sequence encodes CASSTPGQGHTEAFF.

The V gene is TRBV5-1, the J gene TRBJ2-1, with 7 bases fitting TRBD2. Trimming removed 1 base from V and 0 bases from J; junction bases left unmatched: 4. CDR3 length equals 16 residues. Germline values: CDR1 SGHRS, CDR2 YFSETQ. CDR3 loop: CASSLRGGSSYNEQFF. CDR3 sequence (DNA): TGCGCCAGCAGCTTGAGGGGAGGGAGCTCCTACAATGAGCAGTTCTTC.

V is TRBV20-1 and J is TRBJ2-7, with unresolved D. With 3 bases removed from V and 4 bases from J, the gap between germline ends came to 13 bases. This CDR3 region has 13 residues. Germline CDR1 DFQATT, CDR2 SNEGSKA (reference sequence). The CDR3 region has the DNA TGCAGTGCTAGTGGCCGGCATTTTTACGAGCAGTACTTC. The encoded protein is CSASGRHFYEQYF.